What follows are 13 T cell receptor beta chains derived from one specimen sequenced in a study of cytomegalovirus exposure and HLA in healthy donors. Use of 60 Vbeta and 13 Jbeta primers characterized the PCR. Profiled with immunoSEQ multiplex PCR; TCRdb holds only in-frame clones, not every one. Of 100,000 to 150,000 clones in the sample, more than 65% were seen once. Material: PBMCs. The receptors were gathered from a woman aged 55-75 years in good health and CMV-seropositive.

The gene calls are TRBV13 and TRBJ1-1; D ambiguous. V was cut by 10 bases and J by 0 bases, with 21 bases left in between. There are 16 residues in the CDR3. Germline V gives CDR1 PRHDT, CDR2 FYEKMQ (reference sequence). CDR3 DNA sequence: TGTGCCACCTCCAGATCGGTTGACACACTGAACACTGAAGCTTTCTTT. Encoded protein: CATSRSVDTLNTEAFF. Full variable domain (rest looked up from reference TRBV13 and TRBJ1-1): AAGVIQSPRHLIKEKRETATLKCYPIPRHDTVYWYQQGPGQDPQFLISFYEKMQSDKGSIPDRFSAQQFSDYHSELNMSSLELGDSALYFCATSRSVDTLNTEAFFGQGTRLTVV.

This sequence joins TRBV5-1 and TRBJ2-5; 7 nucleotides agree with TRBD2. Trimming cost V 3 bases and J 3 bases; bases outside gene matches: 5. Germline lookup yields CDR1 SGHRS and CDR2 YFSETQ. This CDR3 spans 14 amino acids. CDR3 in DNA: TGCGCCAGCAGCTCCACTAGCGACGAAGAGACCCAGTACTTC. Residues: CASSSTSDEETQYF.

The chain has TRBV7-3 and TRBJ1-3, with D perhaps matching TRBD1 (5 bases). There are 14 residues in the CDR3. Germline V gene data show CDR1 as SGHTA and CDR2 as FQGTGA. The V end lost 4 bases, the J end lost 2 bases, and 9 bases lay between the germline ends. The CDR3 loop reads CASSSGGAGNTIYF. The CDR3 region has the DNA TGTGCCAGCAGCTCCGGGGGAGCTGGAAACACCATATATTTT.

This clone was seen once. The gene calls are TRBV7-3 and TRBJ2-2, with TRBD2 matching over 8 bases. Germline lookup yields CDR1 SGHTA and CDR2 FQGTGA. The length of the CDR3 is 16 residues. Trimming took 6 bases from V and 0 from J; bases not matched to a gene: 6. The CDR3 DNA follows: TGTGCCAGCAGTTCCGGACTAGCTGCGAACACCGGGGAGCTGTTTTTT. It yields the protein CASSSGLAANTGELFF.

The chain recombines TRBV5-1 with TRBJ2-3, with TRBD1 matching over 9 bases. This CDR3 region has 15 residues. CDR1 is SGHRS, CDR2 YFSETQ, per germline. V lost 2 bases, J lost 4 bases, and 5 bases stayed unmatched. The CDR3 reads CASSFQTGGADTQYF. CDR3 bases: TGCGCCAGCAGCTTCCAGACAGGGGGAGCAGATACGCAGTATTTT.

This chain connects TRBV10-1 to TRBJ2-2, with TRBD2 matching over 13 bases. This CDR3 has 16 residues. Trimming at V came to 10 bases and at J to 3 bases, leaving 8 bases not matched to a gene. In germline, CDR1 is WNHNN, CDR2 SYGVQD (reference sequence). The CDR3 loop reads CATTSGGSLDTGELFF. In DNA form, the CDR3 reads TGCGCCACGACTAGCGGGGGGAGTTTGGACACCGGGGAGCTGTTTTTT.

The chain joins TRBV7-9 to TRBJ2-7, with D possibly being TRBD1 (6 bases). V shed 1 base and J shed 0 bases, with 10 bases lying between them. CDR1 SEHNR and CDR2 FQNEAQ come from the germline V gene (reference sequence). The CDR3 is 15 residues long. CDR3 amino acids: CASSLGQALSYEQYF. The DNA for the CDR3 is TGTGCCAGCAGCTTAGGACAGGCTCTCTCCTACGAGCAGTACTTC. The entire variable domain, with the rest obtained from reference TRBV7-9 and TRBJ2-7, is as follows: DTGVSQNPRHKITKRGQNVTFRCDPISEHNRLYWYRQTLGQGPEFLTYFQNEAQLEKSRLLSDRFSAERPKGSFSTLEIQRTEQGDSAMYLCASSLGQALSYEQYFGPGTRLTVT.

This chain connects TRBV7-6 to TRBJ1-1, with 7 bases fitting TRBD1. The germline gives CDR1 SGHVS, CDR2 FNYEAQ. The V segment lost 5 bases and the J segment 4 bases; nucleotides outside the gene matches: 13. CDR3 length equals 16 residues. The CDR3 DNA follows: TGTGCCAGCAGCACCCCTCCGGGACAGAGGGTCACTGAAGCTTTCTTT. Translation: CASSTPPGQRVTEAFF. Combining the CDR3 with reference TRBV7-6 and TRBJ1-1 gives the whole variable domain GAGVSQSPRYKVTKRGQDVALRCDPISGHVSLYWYRQALGQGPEFLTYFNYEAQQDKSGLPNDRFSAERPEGSISTLTIQRTEQRDSAMYRCASSTPPGQRVTEAFFGQGTRLTVV.

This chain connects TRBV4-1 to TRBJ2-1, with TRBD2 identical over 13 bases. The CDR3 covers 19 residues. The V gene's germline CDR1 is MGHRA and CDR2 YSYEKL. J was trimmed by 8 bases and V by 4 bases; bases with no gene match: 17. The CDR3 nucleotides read TGCGCCAGCAGCCCAGGGACAGGGCTGAGACTAGCGGGGGGCGATGAGCAGTTCTTC. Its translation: CASSPGTGLRLAGGDEQFF.

Written as DNA, the CDR3 is TGCGCCAGCAGCTTGGCCGCAGGGGAGAACACTGAAGCTTTCTTT. Translation: CASSLAAGENTEAFF. The chain is built from TRBV5-1 and TRBJ1-1; maybe TRBD1 (6 bases). The CDR3 loop spans 15 amino acids. Germline assignment: CDR1 SGHRS and CDR2 YFSETQ. The V gene lost 0 bases and the J gene lost 1 base, with 10 bases spanning the gap.

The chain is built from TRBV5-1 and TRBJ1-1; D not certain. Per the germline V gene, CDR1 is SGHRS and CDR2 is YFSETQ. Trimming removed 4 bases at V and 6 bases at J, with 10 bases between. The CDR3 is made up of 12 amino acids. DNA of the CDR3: TGCGCCAGCAGCCCCCCAGTGCCTGAAGCTTTCTTT. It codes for CASSPPVPEAFF.

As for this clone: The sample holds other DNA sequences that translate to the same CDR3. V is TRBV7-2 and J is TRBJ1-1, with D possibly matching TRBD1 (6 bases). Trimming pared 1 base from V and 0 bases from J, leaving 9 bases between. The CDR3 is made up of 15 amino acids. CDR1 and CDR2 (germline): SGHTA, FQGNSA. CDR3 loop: CASSLGTGLNTEAFF. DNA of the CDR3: TGTGCCAGCAGCTTAGGTACAGGGTTGAACACTGAAGCTTTCTTT.

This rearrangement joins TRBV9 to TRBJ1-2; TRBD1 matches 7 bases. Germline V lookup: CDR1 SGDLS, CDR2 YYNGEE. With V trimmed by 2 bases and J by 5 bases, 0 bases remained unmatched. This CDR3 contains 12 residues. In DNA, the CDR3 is TGTGCCAGCAGCGTGACAGGGTATGGCTACACCTTC. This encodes CASSVTGYGYTF.